The 18 T cell receptor beta chains given below trace back to one sample, sequenced in a study of human T cells and chemical hapten exposure. Time point noted: patch test 2, 6 weeks after DPC sensitization. The treatment here: therapeutic diphenylcyclopropenone sensitization with weekly scalp DPC. TCRdb ran MiXCR on the RACE reads and lists one entry per CDR3 protein. Of 100,000 or so distinct CDR3 sequences in the sample, roughly 9.6% are singletons; the top ten hold roughly 2%. The sequencing here drew on whole blood, taken in connection with sensitization to the hapten diphenylcyclopropenone (DPC). The receptors derive from a man aged 40-55 years with alopecia areata. Some clones in this sample may be carry-over from other donors' samples.

This clonotype was seen a handful of times. This chain joins TRBV6-2 or TRBV6-3 and TRBJ2-7; no definite D call. Germline V gene sequence: CDR1 MNHEY, CDR2 SVGEGT. V was pared by 10 bases and J by 2 bases, with 33 bases between. CDR3 size: 19 residues. In nucleotides, the CDR3 is TGTGCCACCACCTCGGGCCGGTTTCTCTGGCAGGACGACACCTACGAGCAGTACGTC. It translates to CATTSGRFLWQDDTYEQYV.

This clonotype was recorded a few times. J is TRBJ2-2 and V is TRBV20-1, with TRBD1 as a possible D gene (6 bases). The germline V gene encodes CDR1 DFQATT and CDR2 SNEGSKA (reference sequence). The CDR3 is 14 residues long. V lost 6 bases, J lost 1 base, and 12 bases lay in between. The CDR3 here is CSAGSGVNTGELFF. CDR3 in DNA: TGCAGTGCAGGGTCAGGGGTGAACACCGGGGAGCTGTTTTTT.

There are a few counts of this clonotype. V is TRBV6-2 or TRBV6-3 and J is TRBJ1-2, with D possibly TRBD1 on 6 matching bases. The germline gives CDR1 MNHEY, CDR2 SVGEGT. The ends were cut back, 5 bases at V and 4 bases at J, with 11 bases in the middle. This CDR3 has 13 amino acids. The CDR3 coding sequence is TGTGCCAGCAGTCCCCAGGGGATCTATGGCTACACCTTC. Residues: CASSPQGIYGYTF.

This chain joins TRBV7-2 and TRBJ2-1; TRBD2 agrees at 10 bases. The CDR3 sequence is 15 residues long. The V segment lost 6 bases and the J segment 2 bases; nucleotides outside the gene matches: 4. Germline V CDR1 and CDR2: SGHTA, FQGNSA. The DNA of the CDR3 is TGTGCCAGCAGTCCCAGCGGGGGGGCCTACAATGAGCAGTTCTTC. As protein: CASSPSGGAYNEQFF.

The chain couples TRBV5-6 to TRBJ1-5, with D possibly TRBD1 on 6 matching bases. Germline values: CDR1 SGHDT, CDR2 YYEEEE. V lost 3 bases and J 7 bases, leaving 17 bases between the germline ends. This CDR3 comprises 15 residues. CDR3 in DNA: TGTGCCAGCAGCTACCGCGGACCGGGGGCGCAGCCCCAGCATTTT. Its protein product is CASSYRGPGAQPQHF.

The sample holds many counts of this clonotype. The chain uses TRBV12-3 or TRBV12-4 and TRBJ1-2; TRBD1 might be the D (5 bases). CDR3 length: 15 residues. Trimming left V 8 bases short and J 2 bases short, with 18 bases between. CDR3 region: CASQSTETGNYGYTF. DNA of the CDR3: TGTGCCAGCCAATCGACAGAAACGGGCAACTATGGCTACACCTTC.

The chain combines TRBV9 with TRBJ2-5; unclear D gene. The CDR3 is 13 amino acids. Germline loops: CDR1 SGDLS, CDR2 YYNGEE. Trimming removed 3 bases at V and 5 bases at J, with 11 bases between. The CDR3 coding sequence is TGTGCCAGCAGCGCACCCCGTTCGGAGACCCAGTACTTC. Amino acid sequence: CASSAPRSETQYF.

V usage is TRBV7-2 and J usage is TRBJ2-3; D unresolved. Trimming shortened V by 2 bases and J by 6 bases, and 3 bases separated the two germline ends. From germline, CDR1 is SGHTA and CDR2 FQGNSA. This CDR3 region has 11 residues. DNA of the CDR3: TGTGCCAGCAGCTTACAGGATACGCAGTATTTT. Protein: CASSLQDTQYF.

This chain links TRBV27 with TRBJ2-1, with 11 bases aligning to TRBD1. In germline, CDR1 is MNHEY, CDR2 SMNVEV (reference sequence). Trimming cost V 5 bases and J 8 bases; bases outside gene matches: 11. The CDR3 consists of 16 residues. CDR3 sequence: CASSPLDRGRDHEQFF. The CDR3 DNA is TGTGCCAGCAGTCCTTTGGACAGGGGGCGCGATCATGAGCAGTTCTTC.

The genes are TRBV6-2 or TRBV6-3 and TRBJ2-1; D is unclear. The length of the CDR3 is 14 residues. The germline V gene has CDR1 MNHEY and CDR2 SVGEGT. With 2 bases removed from V and 1 base from J, the gap between germline ends came to 6 bases. This CDR3 reads CASSYMGSYNEQFF. The CDR3 DNA reads as TGTGCCAGCAGTTACATGGGGTCCTACAATGAGCAGTTCTTC.

This clonotype was seen at least ten times. This rearrangement joins TRBV29-1 to TRBJ2-1, with a possible D match to TRBD2 (6 bases). There are 13 residues in the CDR3. The V and J ends lost 5 bases and 5 bases respectively, with 13 bases between them. The germline V gene encodes CDR1 SQVTM and CDR2 ANQGSEA. The CDR3 loop reads CSVTREKHNEQFF. The DNA for the CDR3 is TGCAGCGTTACCCGGGAGAAGCACAATGAGCAGTTCTTC.

This clonotype has only a few counts. The V call is TRBV28, the J call TRBJ2-5, with 8 positions matching TRBD2. The J segment lost 4 bases and the V segment lost 4 bases, leaving 11 bases of the junction unmatched. Germline V gene data show CDR1 as MDHEN and CDR2 as SYDVKM. The CDR3 sequence is 16 residues long. The CDR3 sequence: CASSSPGLGFRETQYF. In DNA form, the CDR3 reads TGTGCCAGCAGTTCCCCGGGACTAGGGTTCCGAGAGACCCAGTACTTC.

The chain is built from TRBV27 and TRBJ2-4; D gene uncertain. V lost 3 bases to trimming and J lost 4 bases, with 10 bases between them. The length of the CDR3 is 14 residues. The germline V gene has CDR1 MNHEY and CDR2 SMNVEV (reference sequence). The CDR3 DNA is TGTGCCAGCAGTTTCAGTAGGCAGAAAAACATTCAGTACTTC. Its translation: CASSFSRQKNIQYF.

This clonotype has at least ten counts. The chain couples TRBV20-1 to TRBJ2-3; 10 bases are shared with TRBD2. Germline V CDR1 and CDR2: DFQATT, SNEGSKA (reference sequence). CDR3 size: 13 residues. Germline trimming cut 5 bases from V and 6 bases from J; bases unmatched to any gene: 5. The CDR3 nucleotides are TGCAGTGCTGGCCTAGCGGGAGCCGATACGCAGTATTTT. This gives the protein CSAGLAGADTQYF.

In its sample, this clonotype was seen a few times. CDR3 region: CATRTGNQPQHF. The CDR3 nucleotides are TGTGCCACCCGGACGGGAAATCAGCCCCAGCATTTT. The chain recombines TRBV6-2 or TRBV6-3 with TRBJ1-5; D remains ambiguous. Germline V gene sequence: CDR1 MNHEY, CDR2 SVGEGT. The CDR3 has 12 amino acids. V gave up 10 bases and J gave up 4 bases, with 11 bases separating them.

This clonotype came up many times. The rearrangement joins TRBV18 to TRBJ1-5, with 7 bases matching TRBD1. The germline V gene has CDR1 KGHSH and CDR2 LQKENI. The CDR3 is made up of 16 amino acids. The trim removed 2 bases at V and 4 bases at J, leaving 8 bases unmatched. CDR3 protein: CASSPRSGTVNQPQHF. CDR3 in DNA: TGTGCCAGCTCACCAAGGAGCGGGACAGTAAATCAGCCCCAGCATTTT.

The sample holds many counts of this clonotype. The chain links TRBV30 to TRBJ1-4; D possibly corresponds to TRBD1 (5 bases). The CDR3 runs to 15 residues. Germline V gene lookup returns CDR1 GTSNPN and CDR2 SVGIG (reference sequence). The V end was cut by 4 bases, the J end by 0 bases, with 12 bases between. In DNA, the CDR3 is TGTGCCTGGATAATGCAGGGTGCAACTAATGAAAAACTGTTTTTT. Translation gives CAWIMQGATNEKLFF.

This clonotype was detected only a few times. This CDR3 is CSVKDATGASSSYNEQFF. DNA of the CDR3: TGCAGCGTTAAGGACGCGACAGGGGCGTCTAGCTCCTACAATGAGCAGTTCTTC. V is TRBV29-1 and J is TRBJ2-1; the match to TRBD1 covers 8 bases. The CDR3 length is 18 residues. Trimming cost V 5 bases and J 0 bases; bases outside gene matches: 15. Germline CDR1 SQVTM, CDR2 ANQGSEA.